Listed here are 3 T cell receptor beta chains from one sample, sequenced in a study of identical twins. TCRdb ran MiXCR on the 5' RACE reads and lists one entry per CDR3 protein. The table shows 570,000 or so distinct CDR3 sequences, with 9% to 10% occurring only once. The data also belong to a second study, concerning yellow fever vaccine responses in identical twins.

What was sequenced was PBMCs. The receptors derive from a woman aged 18-29 years in good health.

The V and J genes are TRBV6-1 and TRBJ2-3, with D maybe TRBD1 (5 bases). The V gene's germline CDR1 is MNHNS and CDR2 SASEGT. The CDR3 covers 14 residues. V was pared by 6 bases and J by 0 bases, with 10 bases between. DNA for the CDR3: TGTGCCAGCAGACAGGCCACTAGCACAGATACGCAGTATTTT. This encodes CASRQATSTDTQYF.

V gene TRBV12-3 or TRBV12-4 combines with J gene TRBJ1-6; D call uncertain. This CDR3 region has 13 residues. V lost 4 bases and J 10 bases, leaving 11 bases between the germline ends. The CDR3 region has the DNA TGTGCCAGCAGTTCGTTGCTCGGCTCACCCCTCCACTTT. This gives the protein CASSSLLGSPLHF.

This clonotype came up many times. The chain combines TRBV7-6 with TRBJ2-1, with D maybe TRBD2 (6 bases). The CDR3 contains 17 residues. CDR1 SGHVS and CDR2 FNYEAQ come from the germline V gene. Trimming shortened V by 4 bases and J by 7 bases, and 23 bases separated the two germline ends. The CDR3 here is CASSSQGWASGGNEQFF. DNA of the CDR3: TGTGCCAGCAGCTCGCAAGGGTGGGCTAGTGGGGGGAATGAGCAGTTCTTC.